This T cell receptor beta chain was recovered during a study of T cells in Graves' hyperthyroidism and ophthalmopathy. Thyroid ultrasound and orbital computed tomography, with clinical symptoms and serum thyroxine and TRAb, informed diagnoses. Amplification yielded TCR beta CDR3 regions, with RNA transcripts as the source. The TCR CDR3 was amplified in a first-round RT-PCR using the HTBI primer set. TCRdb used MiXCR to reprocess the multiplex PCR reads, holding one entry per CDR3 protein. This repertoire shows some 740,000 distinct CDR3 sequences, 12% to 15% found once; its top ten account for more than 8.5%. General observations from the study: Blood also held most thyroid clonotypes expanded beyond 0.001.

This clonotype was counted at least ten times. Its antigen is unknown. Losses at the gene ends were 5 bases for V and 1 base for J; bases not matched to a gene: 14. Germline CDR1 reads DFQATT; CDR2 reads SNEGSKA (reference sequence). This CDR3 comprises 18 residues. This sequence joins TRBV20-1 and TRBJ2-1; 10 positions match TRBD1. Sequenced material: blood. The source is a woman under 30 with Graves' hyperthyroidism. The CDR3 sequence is CSAPTWTGGRRSYNEQFF. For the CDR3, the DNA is TGCAGTGCTCCAACTTGGACAGGGGGTCGTCGATCCTACAATGAGCAGTTCTTC.